Following are 22 T cell receptor beta chains from one sample sequenced in a study of CD8 T cells in ankylosing spondylitis. From the 5' RACE reads, TCRdb called clonotypes with MiXCR, one entry per CDR3 protein. Of some 270,000 distinct CDR3 sequences listed, about 30% are singletons. The sample taken for sequencing was blood, either unsorted or a sorted T cell fraction (not recorded which). All receptors derive from a male donor with ankylosing spondylitis or in good health (not recorded which).

The genes are TRBV2 and TRBJ1-1, with a tentative D call TRBD1 (6 bases). Trimming stripped 2 bases from V and 2 bases from J, with 12 bases between. CDR1 and CDR2 (germline): SNHLY, FYNNEI. This CDR3 has 15 amino acids. The CDR3 sequence is CASSERGHSNTEAFF. DNA of the CDR3: TGTGCCAGCAGTGAAAGGGGACACTCCAACACTGAAGCTTTCTTT.

J is TRBJ2-3 and V is TRBV10-3; D might be TRBD1 (5 bases). The CDR3 is 16 residues long. Trimming cost V 0 bases and J 3 bases, with 13 bases left between them. Germline V CDR1 and CDR2: ENHRY, SYGVKD. The CDR3 region has the DNA TGTGCCATCAGTGAGTCGAAGGCAGGGTGGACAGATACGCAGTATTTT. Translated, it gives CAISESKAGWTDTQYF.

CDR3 amino acids: CAISADPGMEGYTF. The DNA of the CDR3 is TGTGCCATCAGTGCTGATCCAGGGATGGAAGGCTACACCTTC. The chain has TRBV10-3 and TRBJ1-2; possible D gene TRBD1, 5 bases. Trimming pared 4 bases from V and 8 bases from J, leaving 17 bases between. Germline V gene sequence: CDR1 ENHRY, CDR2 SYGVKD. The CDR3 is 14 residues long.

There are a few counts of this clonotype. The V call is TRBV12-3 or TRBV12-4, the J call TRBJ1-2; a weak D match, TRBD1 (5 bases). Trimming shortened V by 8 bases and J by 1 base, and 14 bases separated the two germline ends. This CDR3 has 14 amino acids. CDR3 protein: CASRAGRVNYGYTF. The CDR3 DNA is TGTGCCAGCCGGGCAGGGCGGGTTAACTATGGCTACACCTTC.

This clonotype was seen a handful of times. The chain joins TRBV4-2 to TRBJ2-7; 10 bases line up with TRBD1. Germline CDR1 and CDR2: LGHNA and YNFKEQ. V dropped 4 bases and J dropped 3; count of bases not matched to a gene: 6. The CDR3 extends over 15 amino acids. In DNA form, the CDR3 reads TGTGCCAGCAGCCCGAGGGGACAGGGGCACTACGAGCAGTACTTC. Residues: CASSPRGQGHYEQYF.

The J gene is TRBJ2-5, the V gene TRBV10-3; possibly TRBD2 for D (6 bases). From germline, CDR1 is ENHRY and CDR2 SYGVKD. The CDR3 runs 13 residues. V lost 10 bases, J lost 5 bases, and 17 bases lay in between. The CDR3 DNA reads TGTGCCACCTGGGACCTCCGGGGGGAGACCCAGTACTTC. This translates into CATWDLRGETQYF.

The V and J genes are TRBV12-3 or TRBV12-4 and TRBJ2-1; D remains ambiguous. Between the trimmed V and J ends, which lost 8 bases and 0 bases, there was a span of 8 bases. This CDR3 has 13 residues. The CDR3 DNA reads as TGTGCCAGCCGTGTCGACTCCTACAATGAGCAGTTCTTC. This sequence encodes CASRVDSYNEQFF.

The V and J genes are TRBV7-3 and TRBJ1-4; D possibly corresponds to TRBD1 (6 bases). The CDR3 contains 15 residues. Germline V CDR1 and CDR2: SGHTA, FQGTGA. V was cut by 2 bases and J by 3 bases, with 10 bases left in between. Here the CDR3 reads CASSLRGAPNEKLFF. In nucleotides, the CDR3 is TGTGCCAGCAGCTTACGGGGGGCACCTAATGAAAAACTGTTTTTT.

As concerns this clonotype: An end of the junction does not agree with germline; a read error may underlie this. This chain links TRBV5-1 with TRBJ2-1; 10 nucleotides match TRBD1. This CDR3 comprises 15 residues. Germline values: CDR1 SGHRS, CDR2 YFSETQ. CDR3 bases: TGCGCCAGCAGCCCCGGGACAGGGGTATACAATGACCAGTTCTTC. Translating it yields CASSPGTGVYNDQFF.

This chain uses TRBV12-3 or TRBV12-4 with TRBJ2-1, with 9 nucleotides matching TRBD1. This CDR3 is 14 amino acids long. V dropped 7 bases and J dropped 4; count of bases not matched to a gene: 5. In nucleotides, the CDR3 is TGTGCCAGCACCGGGACAGGGAAATACAATGAGCAGTTCTTC. Translated: CASTGTGKYNEQFF.

As regards this clonotype: A much larger clonotype is one base distant, so this may be a read error. The chain carries TRBV5-1 and TRBJ2-1; D not certain. CDR1 is SGHRS, CDR2 YFSETQ, per germline. This CDR3 is 15 amino acids long. The CDR3 is CAGSLDGWVYNEQFF. CDR3 DNA: TGCGCCGGCAGCTTGGACGGTTGGGTATACAATGAGCAGTTCTTC.

This clonotype was detected once. This rearrangement joins TRBV27 to TRBJ2-3, with D unclear. V gave up 8 bases and J gave up 7 bases, with 13 bases separating them. Germline CDR1 is MNHEY and CDR2 is SMNVEV (reference sequence). This CDR3 region has 12 residues. The CDR3 DNA is TGTGCCAGCGGGCTAGACCTCCATACGCAGTATTTT. Protein: CASGLDLHTQYF.

CDR3 sequence: CASSALRGRRETQYF. For the CDR3, the DNA is TGTGCCAGCAGCGCACTCAGGGGGCGAAGGGAGACCCAGTACTTC. The chain joins TRBV7-9 to TRBJ2-5; TRBD1 agrees at 8 bases. The germline CDR1 and CDR2 sequences are SEHNR and FQNEAQ (reference sequence). The trim removed 5 bases at V and 5 bases at J, leaving 10 bases unmatched. This CDR3 is built from 15 residues.

The chain recombines TRBV11-2 with TRBJ1-1; possibly TRBD1 for D (6 bases). V shed 3 bases and J shed 1 base, with 9 bases lying between them. The germline gives CDR1 SGHAT, CDR2 FQNNGV. There are 14 residues in the CDR3. The DNA for the CDR3 is TGTGCCAGCAGCTTTGGGGGCCAGAACACTGAAGCTTTCTTT. It is translated as CASSFGGQNTEAFF.

The rearrangement joins TRBV10-3 to TRBJ2-3; tentative D call: TRBD2 (5 bases). In germline, CDR1 is ENHRY, CDR2 SYGVKD. This CDR3 comprises 13 residues. The V and J ends lost 10 bases and 0 bases respectively, with 11 bases between them. The CDR3 sequence is CATARTSTDTQYF. As DNA, the CDR3 is TGTGCCACCGCCAGGACTAGCACAGATACGCAGTATTTT.

The chain uses TRBV20-1 and TRBJ2-1; TRBD2 aligns across 10 bases. The germline gives CDR1 DFQATT, CDR2 SNEGSKA (reference sequence). The CDR3 contains 13 residues. In DNA, the CDR3 is TGCAGGCCGGGTAGCGGGGGGTACAATGAGCAGTTCTTC. This sequence encodes CRPGSGGYNEQFF.

The chain uses TRBV6-5 and TRBJ1-2, with D unresolved. Trimming stripped 3 bases from V and 4 bases from J, with 15 bases between. The length of the CDR3 is 15 residues. Germline assignment: CDR1 MNHEY and CDR2 SVGAGI. The CDR3 sequence: CASSYGGPSGYGYTF. CDR3 in DNA: TGTGCCAGCAGTTATGGCGGACCTTCTGGCTATGGCTACACCTTC.

V is TRBV20-1 and J is TRBJ2-1; 8 positions match TRBD1. Germline assignment: CDR1 DFQATT and CDR2 SNEGSKA (reference sequence). This CDR3 has 12 amino acids. Trimming at V came to 6 bases and at J to 4 bases, leaving 2 bases not matched to a gene. This CDR3 is CSATGDYNEQFF. For the CDR3, the DNA is TGCAGTGCGACAGGGGATTACAATGAGCAGTTCTTC.

The chain recombines TRBV20-1 with TRBJ2-7; D possibly corresponds to TRBD2 (5 bases). Germline values: CDR1 DFQATT, CDR2 SNEGSKA (reference sequence). Trimming left V 3 bases short and J 4 bases short, with 16 bases between. The CDR3 loop spans 14 amino acids. The CDR3 coding sequence is TGCAGTGCTAGTGCCTCCGGGATAGGATACGAGCAGTACTTC. Translated, it gives CSASASGIGYEQYF.

This clonotype was recorded many times. CDR3: CSVVGTQETQYF. DNA of the CDR3: TGCAGCGTTGTGGGCACACAAGAGACCCAGTACTTC. The chain combines TRBV29-1 with TRBJ2-5; D call uncertain. In germline, CDR1 is SQVTM, CDR2 ANQGSEA. The CDR3 spans 12 residues. Between the trimmed V and J ends, which lost 4 bases and 2 bases, there was a span of 8 bases.

The V and J genes are TRBV12-3 or TRBV12-4 and TRBJ2-2; D uncertain. V dropped 5 bases and J dropped 1 base, with 11 bases sitting between them. The CDR3 covers 15 residues. CDR3 sequence reads: CASSPTRKNTGELFF. As DNA, the CDR3 is TGTGCCAGCAGTCCTACAAGGAAGAACACCGGGGAGCTGTTTTTT.

The chain links TRBV12-3 or TRBV12-4 to TRBJ2-1; a weak D match, TRBD1 (6 bases). This CDR3 has 11 residues. V lost 5 bases to trimming and J lost 10 bases, with 9 bases between them. The CDR3 is CASSPGTEQFF. Written as DNA, the CDR3 is TGTGCCAGCAGTCCCGGGACAGAGCAGTTCTTC.